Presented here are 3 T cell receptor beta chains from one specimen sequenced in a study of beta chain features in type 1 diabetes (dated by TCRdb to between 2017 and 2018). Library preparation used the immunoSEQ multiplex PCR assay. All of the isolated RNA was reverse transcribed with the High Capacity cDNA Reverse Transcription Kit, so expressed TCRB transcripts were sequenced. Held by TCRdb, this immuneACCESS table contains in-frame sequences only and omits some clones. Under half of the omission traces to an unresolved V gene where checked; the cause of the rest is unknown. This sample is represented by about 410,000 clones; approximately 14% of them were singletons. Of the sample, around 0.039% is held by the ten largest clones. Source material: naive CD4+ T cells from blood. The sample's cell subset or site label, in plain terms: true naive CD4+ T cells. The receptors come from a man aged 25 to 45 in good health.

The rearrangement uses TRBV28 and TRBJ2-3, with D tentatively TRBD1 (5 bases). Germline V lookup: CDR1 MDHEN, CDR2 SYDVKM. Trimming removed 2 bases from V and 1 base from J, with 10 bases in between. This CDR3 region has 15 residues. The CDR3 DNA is TGTGCCAGCAGTTTAGGGGCTCTGGGCACAGATACGCAGTATTTT. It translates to CASSLGALGTDTQYF. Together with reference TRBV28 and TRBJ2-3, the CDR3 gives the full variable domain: DVKVTQSSRYLVKRTGEKVFLECVQDMDHENMFWYRQDPGLGLRLIYFSYDVKMKEKGDIPEGYSVSREKKERFSLILESASTNQTSMYLCASSLGALGTDTQYFGPGTRLTVL.

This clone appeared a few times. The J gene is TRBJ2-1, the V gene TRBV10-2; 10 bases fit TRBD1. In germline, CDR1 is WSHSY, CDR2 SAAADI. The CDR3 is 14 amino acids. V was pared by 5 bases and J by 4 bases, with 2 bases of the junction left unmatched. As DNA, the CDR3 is TGCGCCAGCAGTCGGACAGGGGGTTACAATGAGCAGTTCTTC. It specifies CASSRTGGYNEQFF.

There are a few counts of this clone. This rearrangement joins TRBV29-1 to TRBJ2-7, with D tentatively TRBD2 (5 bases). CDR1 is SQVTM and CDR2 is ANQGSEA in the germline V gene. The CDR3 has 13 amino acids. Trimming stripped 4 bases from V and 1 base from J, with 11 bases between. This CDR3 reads CSVVTGGSYEQYF. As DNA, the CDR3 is TGCAGCGTTGTAACTGGCGGGTCCTACGAGCAGTACTTC.